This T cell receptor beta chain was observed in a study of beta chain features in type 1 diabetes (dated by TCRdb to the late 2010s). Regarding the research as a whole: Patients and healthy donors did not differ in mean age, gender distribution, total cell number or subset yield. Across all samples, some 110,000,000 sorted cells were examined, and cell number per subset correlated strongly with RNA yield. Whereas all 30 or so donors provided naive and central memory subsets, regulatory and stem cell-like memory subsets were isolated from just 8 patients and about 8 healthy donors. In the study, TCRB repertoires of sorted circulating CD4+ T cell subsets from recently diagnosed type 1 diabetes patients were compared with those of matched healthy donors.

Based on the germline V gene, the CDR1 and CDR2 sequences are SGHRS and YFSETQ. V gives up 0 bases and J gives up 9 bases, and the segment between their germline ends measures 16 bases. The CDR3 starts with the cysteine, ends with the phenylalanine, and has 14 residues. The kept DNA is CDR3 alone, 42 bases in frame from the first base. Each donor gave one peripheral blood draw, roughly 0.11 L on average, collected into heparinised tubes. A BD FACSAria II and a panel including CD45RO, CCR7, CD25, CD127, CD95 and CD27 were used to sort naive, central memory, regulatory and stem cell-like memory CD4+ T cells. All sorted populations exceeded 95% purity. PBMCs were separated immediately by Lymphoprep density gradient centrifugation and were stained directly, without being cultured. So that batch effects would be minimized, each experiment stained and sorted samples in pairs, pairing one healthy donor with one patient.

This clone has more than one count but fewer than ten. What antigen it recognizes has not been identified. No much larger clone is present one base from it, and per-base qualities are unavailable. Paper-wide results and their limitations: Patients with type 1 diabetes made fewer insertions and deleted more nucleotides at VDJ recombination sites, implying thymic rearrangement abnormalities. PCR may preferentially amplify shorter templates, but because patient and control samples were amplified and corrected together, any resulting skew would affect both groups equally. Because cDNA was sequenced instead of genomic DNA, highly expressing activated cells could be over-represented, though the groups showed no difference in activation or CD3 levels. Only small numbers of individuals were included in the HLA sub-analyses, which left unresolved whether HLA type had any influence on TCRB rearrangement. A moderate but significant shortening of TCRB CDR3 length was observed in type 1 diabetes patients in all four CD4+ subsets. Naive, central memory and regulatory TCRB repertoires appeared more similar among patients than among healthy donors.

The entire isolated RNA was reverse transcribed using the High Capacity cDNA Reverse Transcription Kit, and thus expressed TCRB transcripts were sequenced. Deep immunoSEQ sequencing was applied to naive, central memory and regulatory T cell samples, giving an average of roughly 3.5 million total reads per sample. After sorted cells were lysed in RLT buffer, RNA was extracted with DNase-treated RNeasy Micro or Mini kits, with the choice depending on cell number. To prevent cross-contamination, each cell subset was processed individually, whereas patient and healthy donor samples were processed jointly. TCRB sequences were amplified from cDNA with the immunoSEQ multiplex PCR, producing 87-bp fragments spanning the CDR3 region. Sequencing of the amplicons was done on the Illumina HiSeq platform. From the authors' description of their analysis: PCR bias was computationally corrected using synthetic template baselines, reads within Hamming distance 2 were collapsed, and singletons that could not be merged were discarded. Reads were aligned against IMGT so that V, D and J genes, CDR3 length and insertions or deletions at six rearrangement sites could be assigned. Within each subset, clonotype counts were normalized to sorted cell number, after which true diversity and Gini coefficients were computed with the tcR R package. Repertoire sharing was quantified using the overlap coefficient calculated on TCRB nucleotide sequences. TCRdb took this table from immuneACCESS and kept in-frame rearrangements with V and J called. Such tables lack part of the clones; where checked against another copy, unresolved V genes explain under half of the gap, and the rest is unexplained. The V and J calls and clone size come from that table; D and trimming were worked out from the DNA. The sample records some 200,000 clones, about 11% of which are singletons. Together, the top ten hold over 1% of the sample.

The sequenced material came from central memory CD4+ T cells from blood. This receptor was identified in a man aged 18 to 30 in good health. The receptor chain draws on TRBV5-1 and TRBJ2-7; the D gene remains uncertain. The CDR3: CASSLDPPSLSQYF. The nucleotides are TGCGCCAGCAGCTTGGACCCACCGAGCTTATCGCAGTACTTC.